Reported below is one TCR beta chain. This entry is derived from a study of blood T cell repertoires in COVID-19. Study-wide background: There were acute and convalescent COVID-19 samples, and they came from the United States, Italy and Spain. PBMCs, B-cell-depleted T cells, or T cells were the source of the cDNA or gDNA that made up the material.

The table came from immunoSEQ multiplex PCR; TCRdb's copy has only in-frame clones and leaves some out. The data contain 60,000 or so clones, just under 85% of them singletons. This sequence originates from a man aged 55 to 70 with acute or convalescent COVID-19. Sequencing input: peripheral blood.

CDR3 DNA sequence: TGTGCCAGTAGTATATTTCCCGGGAGGGCTTTCTTT. Its translation is CASSIFPGRAFF. The J gene is TRBJ1-1, the V gene TRBV19; D remains unclear. The germline gives CDR1 LNHDA, CDR2 SQIVND (reference sequence). The CDR3 contains 12 residues. V was shortened by 2 bases and J by 11 bases, with 12 bases between the two germline ends.